The entry that follows covers one T cell receptor (beta chain) sequence. The antigen is undetermined. These data belong to a study of Ad26.COV2.S vaccination and SARS-CoV-2 variants. Study findings and constraints: Substantial post-vaccination breadth of spike-specific CD8+ and CD4+ T cell responses was reported.

Clones were read by immunoSEQ multiplex PCR, and TCRdb kept only the in-frame ones, dropping some. The repertoire holds some 420,000 clones, with roughly 90% as singletons. The sample's treatment: approximately 18 received Ad26.COV2.S at low or high dose, single or two shots; about 5 received placebo; per-sample allocation not given. The samples date from day 63 after the first vaccine or placebo injection. This adult donor, from Boston, was 18-55 years old. This CDR3 comprises 14 residues. Trimming left V 4 bases short and J 1 base short, with 11 bases between. Looked up from germline, CDR1 is MNHEY and CDR2 is SMNVEV (reference sequence).

This specimen consisted of peripheral blood, obtained in a trial of Ad26.COV2.S vaccine versus placebo. The genes are TRBV27 and TRBJ2-7; D is tentatively TRBD1 or TRBD2 (6 bases each). This TCR derives from a person aged 18-60 years who received the Ad26.COV2.S COVID-19 vaccine or a placebo. The CDR3 region has the DNA TGTGCCAGCAGTTGGCAGGGGACTTCCTACGAGCAGTACTTC. Translated, it gives CASSWQGTSYEQYF.